This TCR beta chain is drawn from a study of shared clonotypes between healthy human individuals. Profiled with immunoSEQ multiplex PCR; TCRdb holds only in-frame clones, not every one. The sample contains hundreds of thousands of clones, less than 98% of which appear only once. The CDR3 totals 16 residues. Germline V gene lookup returns CDR1 MNHEY and CDR2 SVGAGI. With 2 bases clipped from V and 3 bases from J, the junction kept 8 bases outside the gene matches. V gene TRBV6-5 combines with J gene TRBJ2-5, with 8 bases matching TRBD1. The receptor was derived from a woman in her 30s in good health. The sequenced sample was naive CD4+ T cells sorted from blood. Subset denoted: CD45RA+ positively selected. In DNA form, the CDR3 reads TGTGCCAGCAGTTACAATTACCGGACAGGGAAAGAGACCCAGTACTTC. Residues: CASSYNYRTGKETQYF.